The T cell receptor beta chain described here comes from a study of blood T cell repertoires in COVID-19. Whole-study context: Sources were T cells, B-cell-depleted T cells, or PBMCs; the material itself was cDNA or gDNA.

Trimming removed 2 bases from V and 5 bases from J; junction bases left unmatched: 6. Germline V CDR1 and CDR2: SGHTS, YDEGEE. The CDR3 covers 15 residues. Sequenced by immunoSEQ multiplex PCR; TCRdb stores in-frame clones only, minus some. The sample consists of nearly 50,000 clones, about 83% of them appearing once. This rearrangement joins TRBV5-8 to TRBJ2-2; TRBD1 agrees at 7 bases. The sequence derives from a woman aged 60 to 75 with acute or convalescent COVID-19. The source material was peripheral blood. The CDR3 DNA follows: TGTGCCAGCAGCTTAGAGGGGGCCGATACCGGGGAGCTGTTTTTT. This gives the protein CASSLEGADTGELFF. Combining the CDR3 with reference TRBV5-8 and TRBJ2-2 gives the whole variable domain EAGVTQSPTHLIKTRGQQATLRCSPISGHTSVYWYQQALGLGLQFLLWYDEGEERNRGNFPPRFSGRQFPNYSSELNVNALELEDSALYLCASSLEGADTGELFFGEGSRLTVL.